This T cell receptor beta chain was retrieved from a study of blood T cell repertoires in COVID-19. Study details: Sample material is recorded as cDNA or gDNA derived from T cells, B-cell-depleted T cells, or PBMCs.

Sequencing used immunoSEQ multiplex PCR; TCRdb keeps in-frame clones, though not all of them. Seen here are some 400,000 clones, about 90% observed once, and the top ten hold more than 9%. V gave up 3 bases and J gave up 3 bases, with 9 bases separating them. The germline gives CDR1 DFQATT, CDR2 SNEGSKA (reference sequence). The CDR3 runs 13 residues. The chain is built from TRBV20-1 and TRBJ2-1, with D possibly matching TRBD2 (5 bases). The source is a woman aged 25 to 39 with COVID-19, enrolled during active disease. What was sequenced was peripheral blood. CDR3 in DNA: TGCAGTGCTAGTAATGACTACTACAATGAGCAGTTCTTC. Its protein is CSASNDYYNEQFF.